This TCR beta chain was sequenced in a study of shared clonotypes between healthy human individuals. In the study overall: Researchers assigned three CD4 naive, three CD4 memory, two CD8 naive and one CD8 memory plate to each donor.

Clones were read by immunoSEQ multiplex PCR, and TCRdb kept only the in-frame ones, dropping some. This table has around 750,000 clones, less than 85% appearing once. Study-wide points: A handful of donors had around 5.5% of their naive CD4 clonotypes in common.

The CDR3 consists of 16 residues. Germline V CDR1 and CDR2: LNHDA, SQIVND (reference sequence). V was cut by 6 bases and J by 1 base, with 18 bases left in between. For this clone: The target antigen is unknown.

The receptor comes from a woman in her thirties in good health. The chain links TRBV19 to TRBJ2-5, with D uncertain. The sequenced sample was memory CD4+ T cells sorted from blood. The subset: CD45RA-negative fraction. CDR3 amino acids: CASSRALQRIQETQYF. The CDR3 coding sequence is TGTGCCAGTAGCAGAGCGCTACAACGGATCCAAGAGACCCAGTACTTC.